These 13 T cell receptor beta chains originate from one sample sequenced in a study of T-cell memory formation after mild COVID-19 (dated by TCRdb to the early 2020s). The library was generated by 5' RACE. The data were produced on an Illumina NovaSeq 6000. TCRdb's own reprocessing of the public reads used fastp at Q25 and MiXCR and kept productive beta chains. One record per CDR3 amino acid sequence lists the most common genes and DNA. For this sample there are 450,000 to 700,000 distinct CDR3 sequences; approximately 18% appear just once. The top ten constitute more than 10% of the sample. Sequencing used PBMCs or a T cell subset sorted from them (not recorded which). These receptors all come from an adult woman who had mild COVID-19 (a few samples of this study predate the infection). The sample titles of this study are shuffled in the database, so cell type and time point are left out; the donor was told from shared clones.

The V and J genes are TRBV3-1 and TRBJ2-2; D is perhaps TRBD1 (5 bases). There are 14 residues in the CDR3. Trimming removed 0 bases at V and 6 bases at J, with 8 bases between. Germline loops: CDR1 LGHDT, CDR2 YNNKEL (reference sequence). The CDR3 sequence is CASSQERTPGELFF. The CDR3 coding sequence is TGTGCCAGCAGCCAAGAAAGGACACCCGGGGAGCTGTTTTTT.

This clonotype was found a few times. The genes are TRBV7-9 and TRBJ2-2; 12 nucleotides match TRBD1. The CDR3 is made up of 16 amino acids. Germline trimming cut 6 bases from V and 5 bases from J; bases unmatched to any gene: 7. Germline V gives CDR1 SEHNR, CDR2 FQNEAQ (reference sequence). The CDR3 sequence is CASRKGDRGLTGELFF. The CDR3 nucleotides are TGTGCCAGCAGGAAGGGGGACAGGGGGCTTACCGGGGAGCTGTTTTTT.

V gene TRBV6-5 combines with J gene TRBJ1-2; 7 nucleotides agree with TRBD1. The J segment lost 10 bases and the V segment lost 6 bases, leaving 14 bases of the junction unmatched. There are 14 residues in the CDR3. The V gene's germline CDR1 is MNHEY and CDR2 SVGAGI. For the CDR3, the DNA is TGTGCCAGCAGGCAGACAGGGCTCGCTTTTGTCTACACCTTC. The encoded protein is CASRQTGLAFVYTF.

A few counts support this clonotype. The chain recombines TRBV28 with TRBJ2-1; perhaps TRBD2 as D (5 bases). Germline V gene lookup returns CDR1 MDHEN and CDR2 SYDVKM. V was shortened by 6 bases and J by 9 bases, with 18 bases between the two germline ends. CDR3 length: 14 amino acids. CDR3 sequence: CASSLEDSPREQFF. In DNA, the CDR3 is TGTGCCAGCAGCCTGGAGGACTCGCCCCGTGAGCAGTTCTTC. The variable domain in full, with the rest retrieved from reference TRBV28 and TRBJ2-1, is DVKVTQSSRYLVKRTGEKVFLECVQDMDHENMFWYRQDPGLGLRLIYFSYDVKMKEKGDIPEGYSVSREKKERFSLILESASTNQTSMYLCASSLEDSPREQFFGPGTRLTVL.

The sample holds many counts of this clonotype. The gene calls are TRBV12-3 or TRBV12-4 and TRBJ2-5; TRBD2 might be the D (6 bases). Trimming took off 3 bases at V and 5 bases at J, with 10 bases between the two ends. The CDR3 is 13 residues long. The chain's CDR3 is CASSFAGLETQYF. For the CDR3, the DNA is TGTGCCAGCAGTTTCGCGGGGTTGGAGACCCAGTACTTC.

The rearrangement uses TRBV6-1 and TRBJ2-7, with 8 bases matching TRBD1. The CDR3 loop spans 14 amino acids. Trimming removed 6 bases from V and 0 bases from J; junction bases left unmatched: 4. The germline gives CDR1 MNHNS, CDR2 SASEGT. The CDR3 DNA reads TGTGCCAGCAGCGGGACAGGATTCTCCTACGAGCAGTACTTC. Translation gives CASSGTGFSYEQYF.

This clonotype was detected a few times. The J gene is TRBJ1-2, the V gene TRBV9; the match to TRBD1 covers 11 bases. Germline CDR1 reads SGDLS; CDR2 reads YYNGEE. Trimming at V came to 4 bases and at J to 5 bases, leaving 7 bases not matched to a gene. The length of the CDR3 is 15 residues. CDR3 in DNA: TGTGCCAGCAGCCAAGGGACAGGGGGGCAGTATGGCTACACCTTC. Its translation: CASSQGTGGQYGYTF. Variable domain in full (rest from reference TRBV9 and TRBJ1-2): DSGVTQTPKHLITATGQRVTLRCSPRSGDLSVYWYQQSLDQGLQFLIQYYNGEERAKGNILERFSAQQFPDLHSELNLSSLELGDSALYFCASSQGTGGQYGYTFGSGTRLTVV.

This clonotype showed up just a few times. V usage is TRBV12-3 or TRBV12-4 and J usage is TRBJ2-5, with 11 bases that match TRBD2. This CDR3 has 14 amino acids. V was pared by 5 bases and J by 5 bases, with 4 bases of the junction left unmatched. The CDR3 sequence: CASSPSGGTETQYF. DNA of the CDR3: TGTGCCAGCAGTCCTAGCGGGGGGACGGAGACCCAGTACTTC.

The chain recombines TRBV10-3 with TRBJ2-2, with unresolved D. The CDR3 covers 15 residues. Germline CDR1 ENHRY, CDR2 SYGVKD. V lost 0 bases, J lost 1 base, and 6 bases lay in between. CDR3 in DNA: TGTGCCATCAGTGAGTCCCCCAGGAACACCGGGGAGCTGTTTTTT. Its protein is CAISESPRNTGELFF.

This clonotype was observed a handful of times. The chain has TRBV6-2 or TRBV6-3 and TRBJ2-7; 9 bases line up with TRBD2. Germline loops: CDR1 MNHEY, CDR2 SVGEGT. This CDR3 is built from 18 residues. The ends lost 0 bases at V and 0 bases at J; junction bases unmatched: 9. CDR3 sequence reads: CASSYSTASGAFSYEQYF. DNA for the CDR3: TGTGCCAGCAGTTACTCGACGGCTAGCGGGGCCTTCTCCTACGAGCAGTACTTC.

The CDR3 region has the DNA TGTGCCTGGAAACGCAGCCAACTAGGGGGAGGGTACTACAATGAGCAGTTCTTC. Amino acid sequence: CAWKRSQLGGGYYNEQFF. The J gene is TRBJ2-1, the V gene TRBV30, with TRBD2 as a possible D gene (7 bases). V was clipped by 4 bases and J by 3 bases, with 25 bases between them. This CDR3 spans 18 amino acids. The germline V gene has CDR1 GTSNPN and CDR2 SVGIG (reference sequence).

This clonotype showed up many times. The chain links TRBV12-3 or TRBV12-4 to TRBJ2-2; D is possibly TRBD1 (6 bases). The CDR3 consists of 16 residues. V was clipped by 6 bases and J by 4 bases, with 18 bases between them. DNA of the CDR3: TGTGCCAGCAGAAAAAGCCTGGACAGCCTCACCGGGGAGCTGTTTTTT. It translates to CASRKSLDSLTGELFF.

The V call is TRBV15, the J call TRBJ1-4, with D hard to call. The V end was cut by 1 base, the J end by 10 bases, with 13 bases between. Germline V gene data show CDR1 as LNHNV and CDR2 as YYDKDF (reference sequence). CDR3 size: 14 residues. CDR3 DNA sequence: TGTGCCACCAGCAGAGCTAGAACAACGGGAAAACTGTTTTTT. Translating it yields CATSRARTTGKLFF.